Presented here are 31 T cell receptor beta chains from one specimen sequenced in a study of long-term antiretroviral therapy in people with HIV. At the survey level, the v3.0 immunoSEQ assay was run. Generated by immunoSEQ multiplex PCR, the TCRdb table keeps only in-frame clones and is missing some. The data contain 30,000 or so clones, 78% of them singletons. The sequencing here drew on unsorted PBMCs, taken 1.5 years before starting antiretroviral therapy. These TCRs come from a man aged 18 to 35 with HIV.

The chain uses TRBV6-1 and TRBJ2-5; 13 nucleotides line up with TRBD2. The CDR3 loop spans 15 amino acids. Per the germline V gene, CDR1 is MNHNS and CDR2 is SASEGT. V dropped 7 bases and J dropped 0; count of bases not matched to a gene: 2. CDR3 nucleotides: TGTGCCAGCAAGGGACTAGCGGGGAACCAAGAGACCCAGTACTTC. Its protein is CASKGLAGNQETQYF.

This chain joins TRBV27 and TRBJ2-7; 8 nucleotides align to TRBD2. V lost 2 bases to trimming and J lost 0 bases; unmatched junction nucleotides: 6. The CDR3 consists of 16 residues. CDR1 MNHEY and CDR2 SMNVEV come from the germline V gene (reference sequence). DNA for the CDR3: TGTGCCAGCAGTTTAAGGGGGACTAGTCTCTCCTACGAGCAGTACTTC. It translates to CASSLRGTSLSYEQYF.

The chain combines TRBV5-8 with TRBJ2-3; D may be TRBD1 (5 bases). CDR3 length: 15 residues. V dropped 0 bases and J dropped 2 bases, with 10 bases sitting between them. The germline CDR1 and CDR2 sequences are SGHTS and YDEGEE. CDR3 residues: CASSLVAGFTDTQYF. CDR3 bases: TGTGCCAGCAGCTTGGTGGCAGGGTTCACAGATACGCAGTATTTT.

The V gene is TRBV2, the J gene TRBJ1-2; TRBD1 might be the D (5 bases). CDR1 and CDR2 (germline): SNHLY, FYNNEI. This CDR3 spans 13 amino acids. V was clipped by 8 bases and J by 5 bases, with 15 bases between them. CDR3 loop: CASGRPAGYGYTF. The CDR3 DNA reads TGTGCCAGCGGACGTCCGGCAGGGTATGGCTACACCTTC.

Only a few counts were recorded for this clone. This rearrangement joins TRBV6-1 to TRBJ1-6; D not certain. With 3 bases removed from V and 7 bases from J, the gap between germline ends came to 13 bases. This CDR3 comprises 15 residues. Looked up from germline, CDR1 is MNHNS and CDR2 is SASEGT. Written as DNA, the CDR3 is TGTGCCAGCAGTGACTCCACGGGTGGGAATTCACCCCTCCACTTT. As protein: CASSDSTGGNSPLHF.

V is TRBV5-5 and J is TRBJ1-2, with D possibly TRBD1 on 5 matching bases. The germline V and J ends were trimmed by 4 bases and 2 bases, with 21 bases remaining between them. The CDR3 has 17 residues. Looked up from germline, CDR1 is SGHKS and CDR2 is YYEKEE (reference sequence). Written as DNA, the CDR3 is TGTGCCAGCAGCCGCAGAACGGGCGGGGCTTCAAACTATGGCTACACCTTC. Its protein is CASSRRTGGASNYGYTF.

The chain has TRBV7-8 and TRBJ1-2, with unresolved D. This CDR3 spans 13 amino acids. Germline assignment: CDR1 SGHVS and CDR2 FQNEAQ. The ends were cut back, 5 bases at V and 10 bases at J, with 17 bases in the middle. CDR3 bases: TGTGCCAGCAGCCAGCCCCCCGTGAACCTCTACACCTTC. It codes for CASSQPPVNLYTF.

V usage is TRBV27 and J usage is TRBJ2-2, with D possibly being TRBD2 (5 bases). Trimming took off 2 bases at V and 0 bases at J, with 13 bases between the two ends. CDR3 length equals 17 residues. Per the germline V gene, CDR1 is MNHEY and CDR2 is SMNVEV (reference sequence). CDR3 loop: CASSLNGGPANTGELFF. The CDR3 coding sequence is TGTGCCAGCAGTTTAAATGGAGGCCCGGCGAACACCGGGGAGCTGTTTTTT.

This clone was counted between two and nine times. This chain uses TRBV28 with TRBJ1-2, with D perhaps matching TRBD1 (6 bases). The V and J ends lost 10 bases and 3 bases respectively, with 12 bases between them. The CDR3 covers 12 residues. From germline, CDR1 is MDHEN and CDR2 SYDVKM. The CDR3 DNA reads as TGTGCCACCATGGACAGCTACTATGGCTACACCTTC. Residues: CATMDSYYGYTF.

DNA for the CDR3: TGTGCCAGTAGTCCGGGACTAGTGATATATGAGCAGTTCTTC. Amino acid sequence: CASSPGLVIYEQFF. The V and J genes are TRBV19 and TRBJ2-1; 8 bases are a match to TRBD2. Germline CDR1 reads LNHDA; CDR2 reads SQIVND (reference sequence). The CDR3 spans 14 residues. J was trimmed by 8 bases and V by 5 bases; bases with no gene match: 8.

This clone was seen a single time. V gene TRBV28 combines with J gene TRBJ1-1, with 7 nucleotides matching TRBD1. Germline CDR1 reads MDHEN; CDR2 reads SYDVKM. This CDR3 region has 14 residues. V trimming: 5 bases; J trimming: 1 base; junction bases outside the gene matches: 4. CDR3 sequence (DNA): TGTGCCAGCAGTCACAGGGGTACGAACACTGAAGCTTTCTTT. Amino acids: CASSHRGTNTEAFF.

This clone was observed once. The chain combines TRBV9 with TRBJ2-1, with D maybe TRBD2 (7 bases). CDR1 SGDLS and CDR2 YYNGEE come from the germline V gene. Trimming left V 0 bases short and J 3 bases short, with 10 bases between. This CDR3 has 15 amino acids. CDR3 region: CASSVEGGVYNEQFF. The DNA of the CDR3 is TGTGCCAGCAGCGTAGAAGGGGGGGTCTACAATGAGCAGTTCTTC.

On this clone itself: An end of the junction differs from the germline gene, which may be a read error. V is TRBV7-7 and J is TRBJ2-2; D unresolved. The CDR3 extends over 16 amino acids. Looked up from germline, CDR1 is SSHAT and CDR2 is FNYEAQ (reference sequence). This CDR3 is CASSHERSMNTGELFF. For the CDR3, the DNA is TGTGCTAGCAGCCACGAGAGAAGCATGAACACCGGGGAGCTGTTTTTT.

This clone was seen a few times. The chain links TRBV7-9 to TRBJ1-5, with D maybe TRBD1 (5 bases). The CDR3 totals 14 residues. Deletions cut 5 bases from V and 0 bases from J, with 8 bases between. Germline V gene sequence: CDR1 SEHNR, CDR2 FQNEAQ (reference sequence). The CDR3 DNA reads as TGTGCCAGCAGCAAAGACAGTAGCAATCAGCCCCAGCATTTT. Translated: CASSKDSSNQPQHF.

This clone came up a few times. J is TRBJ2-1 and V is TRBV29-1, with TRBD1 matching over 7 bases. J lost 3 bases, V lost 7 bases, and 9 bases had no gene match. Germline CDR1 and CDR2: SQVTM and ANQGSEA. The CDR3 is 14 residues long. CDR3 DNA: TGCAGCGCCACTGACAGGGTAATCTACAATGAGCAGTTCTTC. It yields the protein CSATDRVIYNEQFF.

The chain joins TRBV30 to TRBJ2-7, with TRBD1 matching 7 bases. The CDR3 spans 13 residues. Germline V gene sequence: CDR1 GTSNPN, CDR2 SVGIG (reference sequence). The V gene end was trimmed by 0 bases and the J gene end by 2 bases; junction bases not matched to a gene: 1. The CDR3 is CAWSVGQAYEQYF. CDR3 bases: TGTGCCTGGAGTGTAGGACAGGCCTACGAGCAGTACTTC.

This chain connects TRBV13 to TRBJ1-1; D gene uncertain. The germline V gene has CDR1 PRHDT and CDR2 FYEKMQ (reference sequence). The length of the CDR3 is 13 residues. V lost 0 bases, J lost 5 bases, and 7 bases lay in between. The DNA for the CDR3 is TGTGCCAGCAGCTTAGGGCGGGGAACTGAAGCTTTCTTT. It codes for CASSLGRGTEAFF.

The chain carries TRBV29-1 and TRBJ2-7, with TRBD1 identical over 7 bases. The germline V gene encodes CDR1 SQVTM and CDR2 ANQGSEA. CDR3 length equals 13 residues. Unmatched junction bases numbered 7, after V lost 2 bases and J lost 6 bases. CDR3 loop: CSVERGRSGEQYF. CDR3 in DNA: TGCAGCGTTGAAAGGGGGCGGTCTGGCGAGCAGTACTTC.

This clone was picked up a small number of times. The chain combines TRBV28 with TRBJ1-6; no definite D call. This CDR3 contains 14 residues. V shed 2 bases and J shed 8 bases, with 10 bases lying between them. From germline, CDR1 is MDHEN and CDR2 SYDVKM. The CDR3 here is CASSLRIGDSPLHF. The CDR3, as DNA: TGTGCCAGCAGTTTAAGGATCGGTGATTCACCCCTCCACTTT.

This chain joins TRBV5-8 and TRBJ2-7; 8 bases are a match to TRBD1. Germline CDR1 reads SGHTS; CDR2 reads YDEGEE. This CDR3 is 15 amino acids long. V lost 0 bases and J lost 4; bases outside the gene matches: 6. CDR3 in DNA: TGTGCCAGCAGCTTGGCTACAGGGGGTGGATACGAGCAGTACTTC. Its translation: CASSLATGGGYEQYF.

The V call is TRBV25-1, the J call TRBJ2-3, with 8 bases fitting TRBD1. The V and J ends lost 6 bases and 4 bases, in that order; junction bases with no gene match: 9. The CDR3 consists of 15 residues. Germline loops: CDR1 MGHDK, CDR2 SYGVNS. The CDR3 DNA sequence: TGTGCCAGCAGACTTAGACAGGGGTCCCCAGATACGCAGTATTTT. As protein: CASRLRQGSPDTQYF.

J is TRBJ2-6 and V is TRBV2, with 8 positions matching TRBD1. This CDR3 has 16 residues. Per the germline V gene, CDR1 is SNHLY and CDR2 is FYNNEI. J lost 2 bases, V lost 5 bases, and 5 bases had no gene match. The CDR3 sequence: CASSPQGGTGANVLTF. CDR3 bases: TGTGCCAGCAGTCCACAGGGGGGAACTGGGGCCAACGTCCTGACTTTC.

V usage is TRBV6-5 and J usage is TRBJ1-1; D remains ambiguous. Trimming cost V 6 bases and J 1 base, with 18 bases left between them. Per germline, CDR1 MNHEY and CDR2 SVGAGI. This CDR3 is built from 16 residues. CDR3 sequence (DNA): TGTGCCAGCAGATACCGAGGGTGGGTTGCGAACACTGAAGCTTTCTTT. It encodes CASRYRGWVANTEAFF.

The chain recombines TRBV4-2 with TRBJ2-7; D is undetermined. Germline V lookup: CDR1 LGHNA, CDR2 YNFKEQ. The CDR3 length is 15 residues. The V end lost 1 base, the J end lost 7 bases, and 17 bases lay between the germline ends. The CDR3 sequence: CASSQGESGLREQYF. The CDR3 DNA reads as TGTGCCAGCAGCCAAGGTGAGAGTGGTCTGAGGGAGCAGTACTTC.

V is TRBV5-1 and J is TRBJ1-2, with TRBD1 as a possible D gene (5 bases). The CDR3 loop spans 14 amino acids. With 4 bases removed from V and 8 bases from J, the gap between germline ends came to 18 bases. Germline CDR1 reads SGHRS; CDR2 reads YFSETQ. The CDR3 DNA sequence: TGCGCCAGCAGCCCGGGGGACGGCTTTAGGGGCTACACCTTC. Translation gives CASSPGDGFRGYTF.

The sample holds a few counts of this clone. The rearrangement joins TRBV19 to TRBJ1-6; D gene unclear. V shed 3 bases and J shed 7 bases, with 10 bases lying between them. The CDR3 spans 14 residues. CDR1 LNHDA and CDR2 SQIVND come from the germline V gene (reference sequence). The CDR3 bases are TGTGCCAGTAGTATTTCATGGGAGAATTCACCCCTCCACTTT. Translated, it gives CASSISWENSPLHF.

V gene TRBV4-2 combines with J gene TRBJ2-3, with a possible D match to TRBD2 (7 bases). The CDR3 sequence is 14 residues long. V was clipped by 7 bases and J by 2 bases, with 13 bases between them. CDR1 and CDR2 from the germline V gene are LGHNA and YNFKEQ. CDR3 DNA: TGTGCCAGCACCCCGGGGGGCGACACAGATACGCAGTATTTT. Translating gives CASTPGGDTDTQYF.

This clone was found once. The chain recombines TRBV28 with TRBJ1-5; D unresolved. Trimming cost V 3 bases and J 3 bases, with 6 bases left between them. CDR1 is MDHEN and CDR2 is SYDVKM in the germline V gene. The CDR3 is made up of 13 amino acids. The CDR3 DNA reads TGTGCCAGCAGTTTGTGGGACAATCAGCCCCAGCATTTT. Its protein is CASSLWDNQPQHF.

This clone was found once. The chain combines TRBV27 with TRBJ2-2, with 7 bases aligning to TRBD2. The junction had 14 bases not matched to a gene; V was cut back by 8 bases and J by 5 bases. Germline loops: CDR1 MNHEY, CDR2 SMNVEV (reference sequence). The CDR3 loop spans 16 amino acids. The CDR3 DNA reads TGTGCCAGCGCCCGGGGCGCAGGGCGGGGGACCGGGGAGCTGTTTTTT. It codes for CASARGAGRGTGELFF.

The rearrangement links TRBV7-2 to TRBJ2-7; unclear D gene. Germline values: CDR1 SGHTA, CDR2 FQGNSA. The CDR3 sequence is 14 residues long. The ends were cut back, 3 bases at V and 0 bases at J, with 9 bases in the middle. CDR3 sequence (DNA): TGTGCCAGCAGCTTCTCCTCCTACTCCTACGAGCAGTACTTC. As protein: CASSFSSYSYEQYF.

This clone was observed a few times. The chain recombines TRBV7-9 with TRBJ1-5; 10 bases agree with TRBD1. Germline V gene lookup returns CDR1 SEHNR and CDR2 FQNEAQ (reference sequence). The CDR3 consists of 16 residues. V was pared by 0 bases and J by 6 bases, with 5 bases of the junction left unmatched. The CDR3 loop is CASSLATGGAGQPQHF. CDR3 nucleotide sequence: TGTGCCAGCAGCTTAGCGACAGGGGGCGCGGGTCAGCCCCAGCATTTT.